This entry concerns a single TCR beta chain. Its matching antigen is unknown. Researchers ran the PCR with 60 Vbeta and 13 Jbeta primers. The protocol was immunoSEQ multiplex PCR, while the TCRdb copy is restricted to in-frame clones and leaves out a portion. Seen here are fewer than 200,000 clones, approximately 78% observed once, and the top ten hold about 0.77%. This sample was taken from a study of cytomegalovirus exposure and HLA in healthy donors. Study-wide results and limits: Cytomegalovirus-associated status was assigned to 150 or so TCR beta chains.

The CDR3 has 18 amino acids. The V and J ends lost 0 bases and 15 bases, in that order; junction bases with no gene match: 22. The germline gives CDR1 SEHNR, CDR2 FQNEAQ (reference sequence). This chain uses TRBV7-9 with TRBJ2-1; 8 nucleotides agree with TRBD2. The receptor comes from a young woman in good health and CMV-seronegative. The material sequenced was PBMCs. The CDR3 nucleotides are TGTGCCAGCAGCTTAGCGTGGGCAGGACTAGCTACCCATAAAGCTAGGTTCTTC. This codes for CASSLAWAGLATHKARFF.